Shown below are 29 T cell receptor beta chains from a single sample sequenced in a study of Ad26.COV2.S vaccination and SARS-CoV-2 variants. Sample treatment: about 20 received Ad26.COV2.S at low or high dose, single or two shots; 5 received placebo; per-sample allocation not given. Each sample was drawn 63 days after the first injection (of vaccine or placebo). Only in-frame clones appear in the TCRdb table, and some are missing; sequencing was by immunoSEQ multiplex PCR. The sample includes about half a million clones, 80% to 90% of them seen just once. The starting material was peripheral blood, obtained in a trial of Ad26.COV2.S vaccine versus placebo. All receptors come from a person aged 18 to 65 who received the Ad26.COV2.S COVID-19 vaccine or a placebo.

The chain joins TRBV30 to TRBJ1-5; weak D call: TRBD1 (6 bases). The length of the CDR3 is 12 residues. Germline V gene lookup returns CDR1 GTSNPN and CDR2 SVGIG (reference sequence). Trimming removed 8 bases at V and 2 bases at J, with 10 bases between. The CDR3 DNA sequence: TGTGCCCTCGGGGGCGGCAATCAGCCCCAGCATTTT. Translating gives CALGGGNQPQHF.

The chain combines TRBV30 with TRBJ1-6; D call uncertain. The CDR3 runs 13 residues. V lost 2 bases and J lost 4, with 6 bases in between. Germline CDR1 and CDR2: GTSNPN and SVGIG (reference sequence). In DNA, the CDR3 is TGTGCCTGGAGTCGGGAATATAATTCACCCCTCCACTTT. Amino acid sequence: CAWSREYNSPLHF.

This CDR3 is CASSDGAERSYEQYF. In nucleotides, the CDR3 is TGTGCCAGCAGTGATGGGGCAGAGAGATCCTACGAGCAGTACTTC. This chain joins TRBV2 and TRBJ2-7; D possibly corresponds to TRBD1 (5 bases). Trimming took off 3 bases at V and 1 base at J, with 13 bases between the two ends. The CDR3 sequence is 15 residues long. Germline V gene data show CDR1 as SNHLY and CDR2 as FYNNEI.

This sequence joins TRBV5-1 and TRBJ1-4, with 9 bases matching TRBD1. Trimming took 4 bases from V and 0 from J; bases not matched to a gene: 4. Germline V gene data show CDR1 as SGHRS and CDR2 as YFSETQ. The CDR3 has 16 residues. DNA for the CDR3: TGCGCCAGCAGCCCCGGGACAGGGACAACTAATGAAAAACTGTTTTTT. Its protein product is CASSPGTGTTNEKLFF.

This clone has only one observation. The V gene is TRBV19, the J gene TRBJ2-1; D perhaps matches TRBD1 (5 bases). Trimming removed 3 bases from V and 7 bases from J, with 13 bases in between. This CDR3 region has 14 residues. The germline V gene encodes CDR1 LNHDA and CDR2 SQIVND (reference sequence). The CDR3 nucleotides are TGTGCCAGTAGTATTCCCAGGGTTCTGAATGAGCAGTTCTTC. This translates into CASSIPRVLNEQFF. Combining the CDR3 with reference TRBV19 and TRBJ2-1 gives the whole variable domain DGGITQSPKYLFRKEGQNVTLSCEQNLNHDAMYWYRQDPGQGLRLIYYSQIVNDFQKGDIAEGYSVSREKKESFPLTVTSAQKNPTAFYLCASSIPRVLNEQFFGPGTRLTVL.

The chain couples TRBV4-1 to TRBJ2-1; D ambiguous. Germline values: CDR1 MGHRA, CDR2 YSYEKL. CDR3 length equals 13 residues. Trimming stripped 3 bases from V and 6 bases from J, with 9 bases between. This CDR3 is CASSHHLINEQFF. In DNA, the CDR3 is TGCGCCAGCAGCCACCACCTTATCAATGAGCAGTTCTTC.

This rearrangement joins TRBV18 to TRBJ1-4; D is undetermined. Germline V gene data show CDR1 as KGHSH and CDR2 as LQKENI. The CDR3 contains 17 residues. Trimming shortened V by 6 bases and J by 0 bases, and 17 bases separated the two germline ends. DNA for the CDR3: TGTGCCAGCTCTCTAGGGAAGATTTCGACAACTAATGAAAAACTGTTTTTT. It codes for CASSLGKISTTNEKLFF.

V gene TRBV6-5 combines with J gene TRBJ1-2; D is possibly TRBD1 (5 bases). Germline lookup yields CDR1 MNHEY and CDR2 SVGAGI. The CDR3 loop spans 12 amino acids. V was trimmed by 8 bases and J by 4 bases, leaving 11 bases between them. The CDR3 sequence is CASVGDLYGYTF. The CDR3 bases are TGTGCCAGCGTCGGGGACCTCTATGGCTACACCTTC.

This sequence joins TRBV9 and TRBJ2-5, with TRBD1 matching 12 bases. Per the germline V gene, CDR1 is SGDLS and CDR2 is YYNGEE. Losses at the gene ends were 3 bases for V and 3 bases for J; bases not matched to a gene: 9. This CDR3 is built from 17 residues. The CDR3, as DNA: TGTGCCAGCAGCGCAGGGGAGGGACAGGGGGCGAAAGAGACCCAGTACTTC. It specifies CASSAGEGQGAKETQYF.

CDR3 DNA: TGTGCCAGCAGTCTGACTAGCCCAGAATACGAGCAGTACTTC. Translated, it gives CASSLTSPEYEQYF. This rearrangement joins TRBV6-5 to TRBJ2-7, with 7 bases lining up with TRBD2. Trimming at V came to 5 bases and at J to 4 bases, leaving 8 bases not matched to a gene. This CDR3 region has 14 residues. The germline V gene encodes CDR1 MNHEY and CDR2 SVGAGI.

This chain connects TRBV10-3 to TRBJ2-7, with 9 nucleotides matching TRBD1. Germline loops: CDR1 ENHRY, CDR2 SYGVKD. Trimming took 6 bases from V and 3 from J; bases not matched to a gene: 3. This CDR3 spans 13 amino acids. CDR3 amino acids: CAISGTGNYEQYF. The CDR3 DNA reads TGTGCCATCAGCGGGACAGGGAACTACGAGCAGTACTTC.

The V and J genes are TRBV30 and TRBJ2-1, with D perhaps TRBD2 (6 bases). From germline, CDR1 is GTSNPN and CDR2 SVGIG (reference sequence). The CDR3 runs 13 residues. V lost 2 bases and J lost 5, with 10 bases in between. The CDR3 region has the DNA TGTGCCTGGAGTCTAGCGTTAAACAATGAGCAGTTCTTC. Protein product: CAWSLALNNEQFF.

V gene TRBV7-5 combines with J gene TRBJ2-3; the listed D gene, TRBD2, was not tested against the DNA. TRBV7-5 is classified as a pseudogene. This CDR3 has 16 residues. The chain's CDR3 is CARSLVLAGVPDTQYF. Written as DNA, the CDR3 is TGTGCCAGAAGCTTAGTATTAGCGGGAGTTCCAGATACGCAGTATTTT.

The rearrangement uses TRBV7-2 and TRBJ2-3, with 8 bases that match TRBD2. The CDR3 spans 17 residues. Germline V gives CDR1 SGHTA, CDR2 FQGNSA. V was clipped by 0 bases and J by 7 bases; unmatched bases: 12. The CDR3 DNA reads TGTGCCAGCAGCTTAGCGAGGCTAGCGGGCGGCATAAATACGCAGTATTTT. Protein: CASSLARLAGGINTQYF. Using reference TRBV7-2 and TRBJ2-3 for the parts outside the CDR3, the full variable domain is GAGVSQSPSNKVTEKGKDVELRCDPISGHTALYWYRQSLGQGLEFLIYFQGNSAPDKSGLPSDRFSAERTGGSVSTLTIQRTQQEDSAVYLCASSLARLAGGINTQYFGPGTRLTVL.

The CDR3 DNA is TGTGCCAGCAGTGATACCCCCTTGGGCTACACCTTC. This gives the protein CASSDTPLGYTF. The rearrangement joins TRBV2 to TRBJ1-2; D remains ambiguous. Germline CDR1 and CDR2: SNHLY and FYNNEI. The CDR3 length is 12 residues. V was clipped by 3 bases and J by 8 bases, with 10 bases between them.

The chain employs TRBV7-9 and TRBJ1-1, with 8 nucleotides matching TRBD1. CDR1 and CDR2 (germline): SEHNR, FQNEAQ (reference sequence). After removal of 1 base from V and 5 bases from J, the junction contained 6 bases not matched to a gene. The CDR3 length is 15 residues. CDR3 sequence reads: CASSLDRGGRTEAFF. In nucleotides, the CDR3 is TGTGCCAGCAGCTTAGACAGGGGGGGTAGGACTGAAGCTTTCTTT. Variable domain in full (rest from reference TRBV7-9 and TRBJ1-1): DTGVSQNPRHKITKRGQNVTFRCDPISEHNRLYWYRQTLGQGPEFLTYFQNEAQLEKSRLLSDRFSAERPKGSFSTLEIQRTEQGDSAMYLCASSLDRGGRTEAFFGQGTRLTVV.

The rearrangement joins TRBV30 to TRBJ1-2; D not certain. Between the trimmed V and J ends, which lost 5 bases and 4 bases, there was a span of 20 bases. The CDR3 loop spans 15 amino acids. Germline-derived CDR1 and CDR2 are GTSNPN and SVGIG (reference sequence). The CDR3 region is CAWSLGWSSRYGYTF. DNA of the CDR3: TGTGCCTGGTCTTTAGGTTGGTCGAGTCGCTATGGCTACACCTTC.

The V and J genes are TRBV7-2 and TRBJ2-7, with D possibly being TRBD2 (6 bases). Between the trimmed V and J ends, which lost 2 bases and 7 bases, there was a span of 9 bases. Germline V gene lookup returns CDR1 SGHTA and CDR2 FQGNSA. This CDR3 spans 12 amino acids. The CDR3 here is CASSLTAGEQYF. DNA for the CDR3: TGTGCCAGCAGCTTAACTGCGGGAGAGCAGTACTTC.

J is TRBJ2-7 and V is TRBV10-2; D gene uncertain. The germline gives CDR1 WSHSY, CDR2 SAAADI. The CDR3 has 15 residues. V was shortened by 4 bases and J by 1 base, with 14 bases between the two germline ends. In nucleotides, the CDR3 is TGCGCCAGCAGTGCAGTGTCTATTATTTCCTACGAGCAGTACTTC. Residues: CASSAVSIISYEQYF.

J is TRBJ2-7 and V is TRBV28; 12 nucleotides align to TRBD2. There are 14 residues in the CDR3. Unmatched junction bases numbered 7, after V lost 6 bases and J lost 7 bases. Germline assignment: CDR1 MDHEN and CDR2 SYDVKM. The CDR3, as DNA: TGTGCCAGCAGCCGACTAGCGGGAGTCAGTGAGCAGTACTTC. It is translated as CASSRLAGVSEQYF.

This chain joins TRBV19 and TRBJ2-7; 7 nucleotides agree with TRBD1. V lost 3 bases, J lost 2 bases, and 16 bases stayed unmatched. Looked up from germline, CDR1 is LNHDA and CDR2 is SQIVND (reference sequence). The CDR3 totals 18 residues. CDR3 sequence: CASSILGPGQVETYEQYF. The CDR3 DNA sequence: TGTGCCAGTAGTATTTTGGGCCCTGGACAGGTGGAAACCTACGAGCAGTACTTC.

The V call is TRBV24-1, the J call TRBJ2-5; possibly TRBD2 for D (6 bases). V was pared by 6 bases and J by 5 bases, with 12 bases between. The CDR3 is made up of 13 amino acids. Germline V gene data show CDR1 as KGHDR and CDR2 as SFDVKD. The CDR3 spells CATSRGWDETQYF. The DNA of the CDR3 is TGTGCCACCAGTCGGGGGTGGGACGAGACCCAGTACTTC.

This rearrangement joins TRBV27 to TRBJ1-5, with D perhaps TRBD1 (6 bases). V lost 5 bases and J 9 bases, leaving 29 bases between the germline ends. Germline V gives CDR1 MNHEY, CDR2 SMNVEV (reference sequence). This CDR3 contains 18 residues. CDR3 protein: CASSPTGFNREGKLPQHF. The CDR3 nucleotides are TGTGCCAGCAGTCCAACGGGGTTTAACAGGGAGGGTAAATTGCCCCAGCATTTT.

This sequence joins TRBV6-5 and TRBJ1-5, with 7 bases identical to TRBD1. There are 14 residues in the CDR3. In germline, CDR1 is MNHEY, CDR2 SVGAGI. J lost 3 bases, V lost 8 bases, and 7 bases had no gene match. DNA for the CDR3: TGTGCCAGCTTAGTGGGGACAGACAATCAGCCCCAGCATTTT. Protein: CASLVGTDNQPQHF.

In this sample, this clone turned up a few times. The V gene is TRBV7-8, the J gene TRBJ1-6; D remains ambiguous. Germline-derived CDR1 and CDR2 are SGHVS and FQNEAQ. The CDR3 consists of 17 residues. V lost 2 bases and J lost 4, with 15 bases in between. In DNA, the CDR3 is TGTGCCAGCAGCTTAAGCGGCAGAGGTCCATATAATTCACCCCTCCACTTT. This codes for CASSLSGRGPYNSPLHF. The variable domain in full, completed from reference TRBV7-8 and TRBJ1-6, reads GAGVSQSPRYKVAKRGQDVALRCDPISGHVSLFWYQQALGQGPEFLTYFQNEAQLDKSGLPSDRFFAERPEGSVSTLKIQRTQQEDSAVYLCASSLSGRGPYNSPLHFGNGTRLTVT.

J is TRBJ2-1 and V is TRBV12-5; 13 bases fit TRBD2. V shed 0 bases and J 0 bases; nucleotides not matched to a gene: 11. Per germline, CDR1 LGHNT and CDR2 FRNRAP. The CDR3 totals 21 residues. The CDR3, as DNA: TGTGCTAGTGGTTTGGTCCCTGGGGGACTAGCGGGACCGAGCTCCTACAATGAGCAGTTCTTC. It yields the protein CASGLVPGGLAGPSSYNEQFF.

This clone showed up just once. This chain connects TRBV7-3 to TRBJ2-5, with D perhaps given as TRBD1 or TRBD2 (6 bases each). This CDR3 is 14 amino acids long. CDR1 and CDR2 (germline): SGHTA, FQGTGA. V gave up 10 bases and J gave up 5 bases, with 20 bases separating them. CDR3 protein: CAIWRGDLEETQYF. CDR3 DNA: TGTGCCATCTGGAGGGGGGACTTGGAGGAGACCCAGTACTTC.

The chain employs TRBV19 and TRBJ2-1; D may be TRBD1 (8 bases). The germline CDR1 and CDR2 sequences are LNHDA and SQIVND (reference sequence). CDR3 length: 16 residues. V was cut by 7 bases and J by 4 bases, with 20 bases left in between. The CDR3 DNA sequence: TGTGCCAGTAACATAGGGAGGGACAGGCGATACAATGAGCAGTTCTTC. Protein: CASNIGRDRRYNEQFF.

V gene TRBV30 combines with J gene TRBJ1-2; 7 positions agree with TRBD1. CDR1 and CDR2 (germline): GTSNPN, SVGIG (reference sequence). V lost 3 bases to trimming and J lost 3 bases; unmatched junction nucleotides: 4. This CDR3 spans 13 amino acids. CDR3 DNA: TGTGCCTGGAGCTGGACAGGCGACTATGGCTACACCTTC. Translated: CAWSWTGDYGYTF.